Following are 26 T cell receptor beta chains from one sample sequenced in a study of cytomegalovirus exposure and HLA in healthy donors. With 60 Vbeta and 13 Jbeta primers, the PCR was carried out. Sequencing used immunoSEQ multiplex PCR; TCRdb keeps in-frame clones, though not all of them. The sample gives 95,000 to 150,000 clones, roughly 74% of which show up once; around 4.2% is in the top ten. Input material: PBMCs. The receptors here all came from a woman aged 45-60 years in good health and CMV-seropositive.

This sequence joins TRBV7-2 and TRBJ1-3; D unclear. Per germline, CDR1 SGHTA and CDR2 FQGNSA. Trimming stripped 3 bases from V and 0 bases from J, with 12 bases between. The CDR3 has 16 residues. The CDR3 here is CASSFQTPGSGNTIYF. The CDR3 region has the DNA TGTGCCAGCAGCTTCCAGACCCCGGGCTCTGGAAACACCATATATTTT.

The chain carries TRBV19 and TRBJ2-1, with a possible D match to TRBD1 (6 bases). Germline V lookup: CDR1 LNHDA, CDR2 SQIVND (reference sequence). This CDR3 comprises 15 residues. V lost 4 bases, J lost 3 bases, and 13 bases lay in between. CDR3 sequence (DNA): TGTGCCAGTAGTACCGGGACACTCCTCTACAATGAGCAGTTCTTC. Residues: CASSTGTLLYNEQFF.

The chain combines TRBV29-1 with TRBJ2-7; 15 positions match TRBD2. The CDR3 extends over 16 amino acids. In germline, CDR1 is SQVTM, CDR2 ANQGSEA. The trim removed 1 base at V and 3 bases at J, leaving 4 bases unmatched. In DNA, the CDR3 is TGCAGCGTTGAAGGAGGGACTAGCGGGGGGAACTACGAGCAGTACTTC. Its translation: CSVEGGTSGGNYEQYF.

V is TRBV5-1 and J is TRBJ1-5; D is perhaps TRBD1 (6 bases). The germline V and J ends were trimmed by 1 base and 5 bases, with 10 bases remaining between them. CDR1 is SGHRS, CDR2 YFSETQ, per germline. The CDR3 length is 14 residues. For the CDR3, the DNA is TGCGCCAGCAGCTTGCAGGGGAATCATCAGCCCCAGCATTTT. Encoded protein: CASSLQGNHQPQHF. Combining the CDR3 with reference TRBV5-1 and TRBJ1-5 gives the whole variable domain KAGVTQTPRYLIKTRGQQVTLSCSPISGHRSVSWYQQTPGQGLQFLFEYFSETQRNKGNFPGRFSGRQFSNSRSEMNVSTLELGDSALYLCASSLQGNHQPQHFGDGTRLSIL.

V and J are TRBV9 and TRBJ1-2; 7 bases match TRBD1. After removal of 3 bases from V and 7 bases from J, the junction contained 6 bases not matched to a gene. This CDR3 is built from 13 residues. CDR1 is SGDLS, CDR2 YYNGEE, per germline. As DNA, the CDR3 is TGTGCCAGCAGCGACCGGACAGGTGCTGGCTACACCTTC. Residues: CASSDRTGAGYTF.

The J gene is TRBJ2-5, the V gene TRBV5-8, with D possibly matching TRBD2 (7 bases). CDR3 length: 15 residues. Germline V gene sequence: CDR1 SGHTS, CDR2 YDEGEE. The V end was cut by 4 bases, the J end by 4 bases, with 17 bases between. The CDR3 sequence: CASSRDGGGGETQYF. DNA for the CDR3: TGTGCCAGCAGCCGTGACGGGGGAGGGGGAGAGACCCAGTACTTC.

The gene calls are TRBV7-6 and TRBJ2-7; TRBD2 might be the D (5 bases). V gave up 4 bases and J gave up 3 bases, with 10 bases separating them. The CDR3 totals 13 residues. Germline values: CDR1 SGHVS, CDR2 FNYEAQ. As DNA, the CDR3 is TGTGCCAGCAGCTCGATAGGAGGCTACGAGCAGTACTTC. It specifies CASSSIGGYEQYF.

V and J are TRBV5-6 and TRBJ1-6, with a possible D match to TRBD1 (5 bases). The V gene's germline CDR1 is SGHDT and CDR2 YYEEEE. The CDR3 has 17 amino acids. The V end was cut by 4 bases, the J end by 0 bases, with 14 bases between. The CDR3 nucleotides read TGTGCCAGCAGCCTCACGACAGTAAGCTCCTATAATTCACCCCTCCACTTT. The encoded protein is CASSLTTVSSYNSPLHF.

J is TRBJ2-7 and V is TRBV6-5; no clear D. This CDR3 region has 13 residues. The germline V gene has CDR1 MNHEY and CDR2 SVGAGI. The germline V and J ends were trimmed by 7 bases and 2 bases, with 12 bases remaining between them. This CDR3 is CASKSDLTYEQYF. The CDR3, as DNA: TGTGCCAGCAAGAGCGACCTAACCTACGAGCAGTACTTC.

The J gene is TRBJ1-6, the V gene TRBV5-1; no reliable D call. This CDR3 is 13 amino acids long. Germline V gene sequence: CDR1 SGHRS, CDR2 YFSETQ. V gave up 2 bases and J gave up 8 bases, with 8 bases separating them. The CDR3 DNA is TGCGCCAGCAGCTTTAATGCGGATTCACCCCTCCACTTT. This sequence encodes CASSFNADSPLHF.

For the CDR3, the DNA is TGTGCCAGCGGAAGTGGGGCCGGAGCCAACGTCCTGACTTTC. Its translation: CASGSGAGANVLTF. V is TRBV7-9 and J is TRBJ2-6; the D gene is possibly TRBD1 (5 bases). CDR3 size: 14 residues. V was trimmed by 8 bases and J by 7 bases, leaving 15 bases between them. The germline gives CDR1 SEHNR, CDR2 FQNEAQ (reference sequence).

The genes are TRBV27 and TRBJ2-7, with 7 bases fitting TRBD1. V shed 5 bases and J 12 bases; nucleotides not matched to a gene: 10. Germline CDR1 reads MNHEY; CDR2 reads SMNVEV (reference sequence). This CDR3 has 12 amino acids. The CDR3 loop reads CASSLTGETVYF. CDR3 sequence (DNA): TGTGCCAGCAGTCTCACAGGGGAAACGGTGTACTTC.

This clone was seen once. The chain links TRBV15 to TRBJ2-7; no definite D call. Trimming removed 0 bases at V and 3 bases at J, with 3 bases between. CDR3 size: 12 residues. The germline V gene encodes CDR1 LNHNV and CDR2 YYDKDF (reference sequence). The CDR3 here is CATSRDHYEQYF. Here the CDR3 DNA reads TGTGCCACCAGCAGAGACCACTACGAGCAGTACTTC.

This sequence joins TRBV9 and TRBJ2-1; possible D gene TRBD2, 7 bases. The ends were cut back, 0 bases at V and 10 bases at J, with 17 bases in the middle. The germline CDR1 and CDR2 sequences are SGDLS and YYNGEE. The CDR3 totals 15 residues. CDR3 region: CASSVVPAGAKEQFF. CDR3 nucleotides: TGTGCCAGCAGCGTAGTCCCTGCGGGGGCGAAGGAGCAGTTCTTC.

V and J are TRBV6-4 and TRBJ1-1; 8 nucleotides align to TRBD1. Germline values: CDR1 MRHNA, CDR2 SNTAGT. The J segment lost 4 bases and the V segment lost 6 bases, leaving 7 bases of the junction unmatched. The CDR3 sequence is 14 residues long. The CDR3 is CASSRDRGATEAFF. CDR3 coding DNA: TGTGCCAGCAGCCGAGACAGGGGTGCCACTGAAGCTTTCTTT.

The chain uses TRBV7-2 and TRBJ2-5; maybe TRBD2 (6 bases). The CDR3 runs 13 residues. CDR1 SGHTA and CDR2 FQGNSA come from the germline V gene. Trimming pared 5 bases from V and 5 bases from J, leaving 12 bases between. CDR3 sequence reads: CASSRGILETQYF. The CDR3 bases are TGTGCCAGCAGCCGGGGGATCCTTGAGACCCAGTACTTC.

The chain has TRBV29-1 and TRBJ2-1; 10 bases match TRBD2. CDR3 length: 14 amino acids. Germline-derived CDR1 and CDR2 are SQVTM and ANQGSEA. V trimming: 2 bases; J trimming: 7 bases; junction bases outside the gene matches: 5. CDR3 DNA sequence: TGCAGCGTTGAACTAGCGGGGGCCGGGAATGAGCAGTTCTTC. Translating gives CSVELAGAGNEQFF.

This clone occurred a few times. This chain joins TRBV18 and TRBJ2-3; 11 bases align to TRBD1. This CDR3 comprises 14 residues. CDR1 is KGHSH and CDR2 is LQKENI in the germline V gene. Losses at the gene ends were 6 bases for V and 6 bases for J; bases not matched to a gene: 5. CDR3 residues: CASSRTGGKDTQYF. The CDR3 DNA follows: TGTGCCAGCTCGCGGACAGGGGGCAAGGATACGCAGTATTTT.

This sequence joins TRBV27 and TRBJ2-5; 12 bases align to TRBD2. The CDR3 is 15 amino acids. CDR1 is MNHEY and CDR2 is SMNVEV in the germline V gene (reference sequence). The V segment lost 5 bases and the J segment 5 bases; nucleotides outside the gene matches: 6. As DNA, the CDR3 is TGTGCCAGCAGTCGCTGGACTAGCGGGGCGGAGACCCAGTACTTC. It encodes CASSRWTSGAETQYF.

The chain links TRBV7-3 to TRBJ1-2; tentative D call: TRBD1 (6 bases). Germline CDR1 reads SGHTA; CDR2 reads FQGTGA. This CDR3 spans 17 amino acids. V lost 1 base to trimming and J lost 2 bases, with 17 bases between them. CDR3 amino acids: CASSLIPATGDNYGYTF. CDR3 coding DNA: TGTGCCAGCAGCTTAATTCCGGCGACAGGTGACAACTATGGCTACACCTTC.

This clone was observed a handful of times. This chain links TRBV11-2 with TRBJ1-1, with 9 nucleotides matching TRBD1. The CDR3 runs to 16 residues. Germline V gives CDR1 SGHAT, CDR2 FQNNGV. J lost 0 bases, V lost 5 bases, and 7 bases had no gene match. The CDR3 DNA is TGTGCCAGCAGCAATAGAGGACAGGGGATGAACACTGAAGCTTTCTTT. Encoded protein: CASSNRGQGMNTEAFF.

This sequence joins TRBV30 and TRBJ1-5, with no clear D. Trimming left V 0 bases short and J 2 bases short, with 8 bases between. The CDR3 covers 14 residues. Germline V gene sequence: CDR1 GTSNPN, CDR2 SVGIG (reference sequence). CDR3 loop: CAWSVSGGNQPQHF. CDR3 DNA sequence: TGTGCCTGGAGTGTATCCGGGGGCAATCAGCCCCAGCATTTT. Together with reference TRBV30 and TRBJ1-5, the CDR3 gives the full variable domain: SQTIHQWPATLVQPVGSPLSLECTVEGTSNPNLYWYRQAAGRGLQLLFYSVGIGQISSEVPQNLSASRPQDRQFILSSKKLLLSDSGFYLCAWSVSGGNQPQHFGDGTRLSIL.

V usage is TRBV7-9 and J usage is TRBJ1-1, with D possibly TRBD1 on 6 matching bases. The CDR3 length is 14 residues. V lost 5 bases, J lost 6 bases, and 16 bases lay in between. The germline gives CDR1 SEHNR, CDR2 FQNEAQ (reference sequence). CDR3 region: CASSLGQGPAEAFF. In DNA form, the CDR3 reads TGTGCCAGCAGCCTGGGCCAGGGGCCGGCTGAAGCTTTCTTT. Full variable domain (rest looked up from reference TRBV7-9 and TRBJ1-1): DTGVSQNPRHKITKRGQNVTFRCDPISEHNRLYWYRQTLGQGPEFLTYFQNEAQLEKSRLLSDRFSAERPKGSFSTLEIQRTEQGDSAMYLCASSLGQGPAEAFFGQGTRLTVV.

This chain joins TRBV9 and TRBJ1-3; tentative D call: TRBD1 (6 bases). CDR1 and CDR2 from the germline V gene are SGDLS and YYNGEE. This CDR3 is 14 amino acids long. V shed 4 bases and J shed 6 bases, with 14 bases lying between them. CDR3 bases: TGTGCCAGCAGCCCAGGGGACAAAATAAACACCATATATTTT. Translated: CASSPGDKINTIYF.

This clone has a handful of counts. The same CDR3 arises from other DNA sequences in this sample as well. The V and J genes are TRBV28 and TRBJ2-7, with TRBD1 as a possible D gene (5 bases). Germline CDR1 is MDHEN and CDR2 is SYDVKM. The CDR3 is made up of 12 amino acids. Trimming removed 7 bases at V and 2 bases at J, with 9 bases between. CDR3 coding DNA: TGTGCCAGCACAGCAGGGACCTACGAGCAGTACTTC. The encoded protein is CASTAGTYEQYF.

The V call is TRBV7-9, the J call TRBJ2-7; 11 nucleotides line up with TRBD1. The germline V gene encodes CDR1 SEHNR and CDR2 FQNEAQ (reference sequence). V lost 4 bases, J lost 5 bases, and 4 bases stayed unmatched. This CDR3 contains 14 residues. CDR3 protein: CASSSRTGGDEQYF. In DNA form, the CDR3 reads TGTGCCAGCAGCTCCCGGACAGGGGGCGACGAGCAGTACTTC.